The rows below give T cell receptor beta chains drawn from one sample of a study of Graves' ophthalmopathy and Graves' hyperthyroidism. Each CDR3 protein is one row after TCRdb ran MiXCR on the multiplex PCR reads. The profile shows about 390,000 distinct CDR3 sequences, 17% of them singletons. Sequenced material: peripheral blood. The source is an adult woman with stable Graves' hyperthyroidism. The CDR3 runs from the conserved cysteine through the conserved F or W. A D gene is named only where the DNA matches it firmly. Clone size is given for some rows only: seen once, a few or many times, or a class if the clone is expanded.

>TRBJ2-7|NA|TRBV5-1|many
TGCGCCAGCAGCTTGGAGGGCAACTACGAGCAGTACTTC
CASSLEGNYEQYF
>TRBJ2-7|NA|TRBV7-9|many
TGTGCCAGCAGCCGTCCGGGGGTCTCGTTCGAGCAGTACTTC
CASSRPGVSFEQYF
>TRBJ2-7|TRBD2|TRBV30|many
TGTTCTGTTGGGCCCGGTGGTAGCGGGAACTACGAGCAGTACTTC
CSVGPGGSGNYEQYF
>TRBJ1-1|NA|TRBV29-1|many
TGCAGCGTTGAGGGACGGATGAACACTGACGCTTTCTTT
CSVEGRMNTDAFF
>TRBJ2-7|TRBD1|TRBV11-2|few
TGTGCCAGCAGCAAAAGACAGGGGGAGCAGTACTTC
CASSKRQGEQYF
>TRBJ1-1|TRBD1|TRBV19|many
TGTGCCAGTAGCATCTCCCCGGGACAGGGAAACACTGAAGCTTTCTTT
CASSISPGQGNTEAFF
>TRBJ2-7|NA|TRBV5-1|many
TGCGCCAGCAGCTTGCGCCGCAGCTACGAGCAGTACTTC
CASSLRRSYEQYF
>TRBJ1-6|TRBD1|TRBV14|NA
TGTGCCAGCAGCTCCGGGACAGGGAAGCTTTCACCCCTCCACTTT
CASSSGTGKLSPLHF
>TRBJ2-7|TRBD1|TRBV6-1|medium-sized
TGTGCCAGCAGTGAGGAAGGGACAGGGTCCTACGAGCAGTACTTC
CASSEEGTGSYEQYF
>TRBJ1-1|NA|TRBV28|many
TGTGCCAGCAGGGTACCGCCGGGACAAGGCACTGAAGCTTTCTTT
CASRVPPGQGTEAFF
>TRBJ2-6|NA|TRBV12-3/TRBV12-4|many
TGTGCCAGCAGTCCAAGGCCTCACGCCTCTGGGGCCAACGTCCTGACTTTC
CASSPRPHASGANVLTF
>TRBJ2-7|NA|TRBV28|many
TGTGCCAGCAGTCGCGGCGGTAGGGCCTACGAGCAGTACTTC
CASSRGGRAYEQYF
>TRBJ1-3|NA|TRBV10-3|many
TGTGCCATCAGTCAACAGGGTCGGGACACCATATATTTT
CAISQQGRDTIYF
>TRBJ1-2|TRBD1|TRBV28|many
TGTGCCAGCAGTTCCGGGACAGTAAATTATGGCTACACCTTC
CASSSGTVNYGYTF
>TRBJ1-1|TRBD1|TRBV5-1|many
TGCGCCAGCAGCTTGGGACAGGGACTAAATATGGGAGCTTTCTTT
CASSLGQGLNMGAFF
>TRBJ2-4|TRBD2|TRBV2|few
TGTGCCAGCAGTGAAAGATTGGGGACTAGCGAAGGAGTATCCAAAAACATTCAGTACTTC
CASSERLGTSEGVSKNIQYF
>TRBJ2-7|NA|TRBV11-2|many
TGTGCCAGCAGCTTATCTTCTGAGAGCTCCTACGAGCAGTACTTC
CASSLSSESSYEQYF
>TRBJ2-2|NA|TRBV7-8|many
TGTGCCAGCAGCTCCCGAACCAACACCGGGGAGCTGTTTTTT
CASSSRTNTGELFF
>TRBJ1-1|TRBD1|TRBV29-1|many
TGCAGCCCGGGGGAACAGGGACAGGGTCAAGCTTTCTTT
CSPGEQGQGQAFF
>TRBJ1-6|TRBD1|TRBV29-1|many
TGCAGCGTTGGTGACAGGGGTGACTCACCCCTCCACTTT
CSVGDRGDSPLHF
>TRBJ2-2|NA|TRBV4-1|few
TGCGCCAGCAGCCAAGATGGGCAGGGATACACCGGGGAGCTGTTTTTT
CASSQDGQGYTGELFF
>TRBJ1-6|NA|TRBV15|few
TGTGCCACCAGCAGAGGCAGGAGTAATCCACCCCTCCACTTT
CATSRGRSNPPLHF
>TRBJ1-1|NA|TRBV12-3/TRBV12-4|NA
TGTGCCAGCAGCCTCACGAGAGGGGGGAACACTGAAGCTTTCTTT
CASSLTRGGNTEAFF
>TRBJ2-2|TRBD1|TRBV2|NA
TGTGCCAGCAGTGTTGAGACAGGGGGCCACACCGGGGAGCTGTTTTTT
CASSVETGGHTGELFF
>TRBJ2-7|TRBD1|TRBV4-1|many
TGCGCCAGCAGCCAAGAGTGGGACAGGGACTACGAGCAGTACTTC
CASSQEWDRDYEQYF
>TRBJ1-1|TRBD1|TRBV6-1|NA
TGTGCCAGCAGCCGGACAGGGGTGGCTGAAGCTTTCTTT
CASSRTGVAEAFF
>TRBJ1-1|TRBD1|TRBV28|many
TGTGCCAGCAGTTTGGTCAGGGGGCGGGATGAAGCTTTCTTT
CASSLVRGRDEAFF
>TRBJ1-1|NA|TRBV9|many
TGTGCCAGCAGCTTGCGGGGGCAGGACACTGAAGCTTTCTTT
CASSLRGQDTEAFF
>TRBJ2-5|TRBD2|TRBV24-1|NA
TGTGCCACCAGTGTCTTTTCGGCTAGCGGGAGAGGAAAGACCCAGTACTTC
CATSVFSASGRGKTQYF
>TRBJ2-7|NA|TRBV29-1|NA
TGCAGCGTTGAAACGGAACTATCCTACGATCAGTACTTC
CSVETELSYDQYF
>TRBJ2-5|NA|TRBV6-5|many
TGTGCCAGCAGTTACCGGCGACTCCAAGAGACCCAGTACTTC
CASSYRRLQETQYF
>TRBJ1-1|TRBD1|TRBV30|few
TGTGCCTGGAGTCCCGGACAGGGAAACACTGAAGCTTTCTTT
CAWSPGQGNTEAFF
>TRBJ1-6|NA|TRBV11-2|NA
TGTGCCAGCAGCTTCCACCGACGAGGGGGACTGTCGAGCTCCTATAATTCACCCCTCCACTTT
CASSFHRRGGLSSSYNSPLHF
>TRBJ2-5|TRBD1|TRBV7-2|many
TGTGCCAGCAGCTTTTACGGGACAGGGGAAAAGACCCAGTACTTC
CASSFYGTGEKTQYF
>TRBJ1-5|NA|TRBV28|many
TGTGCCAGCAGTCCCTCCGGAGTGGGCAATCAGCCCCAGCATTTT
CASSPSGVGNQPQHF
>TRBJ2-5|NA|TRBV6-1|NA
TGTGCCAGGGGGGACGGAGAGACCCAGTACTTC
CARGDGETQYF
>TRBJ1-3|NA|TRBV4-1|many
TGCGCCAGCAGCCAAGCGCGGACTCGGAGGTCTGGAAACACCATATATTTT
CASSQARTRRSGNTIYF
>TRBJ2-5|NA|TRBV28|many
TGTGCCAGCAGGTATCAAGAGACCCAGTACTTC
CASRYQETQYF
>TRBJ1-2|NA|TRBV10-3|many
TGTGCCACCACGACAGGAAATAATTATGGCTACACCTTC
CATTTGNNYGYTF
>TRBJ2-4|NA|TRBV4-1|NA
TGCGCCAGCAGCGTTGAGTGGTGGGCCAAAAACATTAAGTACTTC
CASSVEWWAKNIKYF
>TRBJ2-7|TRBD2|TRBV28|NA
TGTGCCAGCAGTGAACTAGCGGGAGTAACTTACGAGCAGTACTTC
CASSELAGVTYEQYF
>TRBJ2-2|TRBD2|TRBV12-3/TRBV12-4|many
TGTGCCAGCAGTTCCCCGCTAGCGGATCGTACCGGGGAGCTGTTTTTT
CASSSPLADRTGELFF
>TRBJ2-7|TRBD2|TRBV28|many
TGTGCCAGCAACCCTAGCGGCCCCTACGAGCAGTACTTC
CASNPSGPYEQYF
>TRBJ1-3|TRBD1|TRBV18|NA
TGTGCCAGCTCACCGGTGACAGGGCCTGGAAACACCATATATTTT
CASSPVTGPGNTIYF
>TRBJ2-7|NA|TRBV6-1|many
TGTGCCAGCAGGCGGGCCGCCTCCTACGAGCAGTACTTC
CASRRAASYEQYF
>TRBJ2-7|NA|TRBV6-2/TRBV6-3|NA
TGTGCCGCCCCACTGTGCTACGAGCAGTACTTC
CAAPLCYEQYF
>TRBJ2-2|TRBD1|TRBV6-1|NA
TGTGCCAGCGGGACAGGGAGCGTAAGGAACACCGGGGAGCTGTTTTTT
CASGTGSVRNTGELFF